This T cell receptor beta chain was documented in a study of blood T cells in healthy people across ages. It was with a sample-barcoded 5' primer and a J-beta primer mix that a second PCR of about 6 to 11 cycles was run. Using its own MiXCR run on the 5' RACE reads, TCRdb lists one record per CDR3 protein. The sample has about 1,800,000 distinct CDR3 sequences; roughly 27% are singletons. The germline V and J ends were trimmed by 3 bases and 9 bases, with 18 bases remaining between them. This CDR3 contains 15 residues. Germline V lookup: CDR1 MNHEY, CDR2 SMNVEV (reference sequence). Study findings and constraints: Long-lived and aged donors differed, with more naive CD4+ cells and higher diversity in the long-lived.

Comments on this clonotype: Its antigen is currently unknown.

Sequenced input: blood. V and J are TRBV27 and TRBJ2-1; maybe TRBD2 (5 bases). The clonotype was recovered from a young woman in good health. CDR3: CASSFGLAGATEQFF. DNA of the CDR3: TGTGCCAGCAGTTTCGGTCTAGCAGGAGCAACTGAGCAGTTCTTC.